These 16 T cell receptor beta chains came from one sample sequenced in a study of post-analysis software for immune sequencing data. The study, taken as a whole, reports: Patients carried five TRBV segments more frequently than controls did, and TRBV5-6, TRBV5-1 and TRBV20-1 were among them.

The antigens of these receptors remain unknown. Every TCR beta cDNA library bore unique molecular identifiers. TCRdb reprocessed the PCR reads via MiXCR and lists one record per CDR3 protein. The sample yields fewer than 850,000 distinct CDR3 sequences, about 32% seen once. Sample: blood. The source of these receptors is a girl aged 10 to 17 with multiple sclerosis.

The V call is TRBV4-3, the J call TRBJ1-4; D is unresolved. This CDR3 spans 16 amino acids. The ends were cut back, 2 bases at V and 4 bases at J, with 14 bases in the middle. CDR1 LGHNA and CDR2 YSLEER come from the germline V gene. The CDR3 loop is CASSQSVAINNEKLFF. As DNA, the CDR3 is TGCGCCAGCAGCCAAAGCGTTGCGATCAATAATGAAAAACTGTTTTTT.

The genes are TRBV5-1 and TRBJ2-5; D call uncertain. Trimming took off 0 bases at V and 5 bases at J, with 8 bases between the two ends. From germline, CDR1 is SGHRS and CDR2 YFSETQ. The CDR3 runs to 13 residues. The CDR3 spells CASSLAMGETQYF. CDR3 in DNA: TGCGCCAGCAGCTTGGCCATGGGGGAGACCCAGTACTTC.

This clonotype occurred many times. This chain joins TRBV7-9 and TRBJ2-6, with D uncertain. CDR1 and CDR2 (germline): SEHNR, FQNEAQ (reference sequence). The CDR3 extends over 14 amino acids. V lost 5 bases to trimming and J lost 3 bases, with 8 bases between them. The CDR3 protein is CASSPPSGANVLTF. CDR3 DNA sequence: TGTGCCAGCAGCCCCCCCAGTGGGGCCAACGTCCTGACTTTC.

This clonotype was seen a single time. The chain has TRBV20-1 and TRBJ2-1; D is unresolved. The J call may not be correct, given that the DNA end is closer to TRBJ2-7. Germline CDR1 reads DFQATT; CDR2 reads SNEGSKA (reference sequence). The CDR3 runs 16 residues. The CDR3 protein is CSARDEELSAYNEQYF. The CDR3 DNA reads as TGCAGTGCTAGAGATGAAGAGCTCTCCGCCTACAATGAGCAGTACTTC.

The chain is built from TRBV5-1 and TRBJ2-2, with a tentative D call TRBD2 (6 bases). V dropped 0 bases and J dropped 1 base, with 13 bases sitting between them. This CDR3 has 17 amino acids. CDR1 and CDR2 (germline): SGHRS, YFSETQ. CDR3 sequence: CASSLAKVGGNTGELFF. CDR3 sequence (DNA): TGCGCCAGCAGCTTGGCCAAGGTCGGGGGGAACACCGGGGAGCTGTTTTTT.

This clonotype was counted a few times. J is TRBJ2-3 and V is TRBV14; 7 nucleotides match TRBD1. V trimming: 8 bases; J trimming: 8 bases; junction bases outside the gene matches: 4. This CDR3 comprises 11 residues. In germline, CDR1 is SGHDN, CDR2 FVKESK. CDR3 nucleotides: TGTGCCAGCGCCTACAGGGGTACGCAGTATTTT. Its translation: CASAYRGTQYF.

This clonotype was seen a few times. The V call is TRBV9, the J call TRBJ2-5; the D gene could be TRBD1 or TRBD2 (5 bases each). The DNA end lines up better with TRBJ2-7; the J call may be wrong. The germline gives CDR1 SGDLS, CDR2 YYNGEE. The CDR3 totals 15 residues. The CDR3 protein is CASSVGDLLPLEQYF. The CDR3, as DNA: TGTGCCAGCAGCGTAGGGGACCTTTTACCCCTCGAGCAGTACTTC.

The chain joins TRBV5-4 to TRBJ2-1; no firm D call. Trimming pared 0 bases from V and 9 bases from J, leaving 22 bases between. Germline V gene data show CDR1 as SGHNT and CDR2 as YYREEE (reference sequence). The CDR3 is 17 residues long. The CDR3 nucleotides read TGTGCCAGCAGCTTGGGTCCGGACGGACCTCCCTCCCGTGAGCAGTTCTTC. This codes for CASSLGPDGPPSREQFF.

This clonotype was recorded only once. V and J are TRBV7-9 and TRBJ2-4; TRBD2 matches at 9 bases. The germline V gene encodes CDR1 SEHNR and CDR2 FQNEAQ (reference sequence). The junction had 14 bases not matched to a gene; V was cut back by 5 bases and J by 0 bases. This CDR3 region has 19 residues. The CDR3 DNA reads as TGTGCCAGCAGCGCCCCTCCGGGGGCTAGCGGGGTAGCCAAAAACATTCAGTACTTC. Amino acid sequence: CASSAPPGASGVAKNIQYF.

The chain joins TRBV5-4 to TRBJ2-3; 7 nucleotides align to TRBD1. With V trimmed by 4 bases and J by 5 bases, 13 bases remained unmatched. This CDR3 comprises 16 residues. From germline, CDR1 is SGHNT and CDR2 YYREEE (reference sequence). The CDR3 DNA follows: TGTGCCAGCAGCCCAGGGGGAGCAGCCACCAAAGATACGCAGTATTTT. Translating gives CASSPGGAATKDTQYF.

In its sample, this clonotype was seen a few times. V is TRBV20-1 and J is TRBJ1-2, with D hard to call. The CDR3 sequence is 14 residues long. Germline CDR1 is DFQATT and CDR2 is SNEGSKA (reference sequence). Trimming cost V 7 bases and J 5 bases, with 20 bases left between them. The CDR3 region is CSGEFGSLVYGYTF. For the CDR3, the DNA is TGCAGTGGGGAGTTCGGCAGCCTCGTTTATGGCTACACCTTC.

In this sample, this clonotype turned up a few times. In DNA form, the CDR3 reads TGCAGTGCTACAGACAGGGGGCCCGATACGCAGTATTTT. Translated, it gives CSATDRGPDTQYF. This chain links TRBV20-1 with TRBJ2-3; 10 bases agree with TRBD1. This CDR3 contains 13 residues. Germline V gene lookup returns CDR1 DFQATT and CDR2 SNEGSKA (reference sequence). V dropped 4 bases and J dropped 6; count of bases not matched to a gene: 4.

This chain links TRBV12-3 or TRBV12-4 with TRBJ2-7; perhaps TRBD2 as D (5 bases). V dropped 3 bases and J dropped 3 bases, with 12 bases sitting between them. This CDR3 is 14 amino acids long. The CDR3 sequence is CASSFAGKNYEQYF. DNA of the CDR3: TGTGCCAGCAGTTTTGCGGGTAAAAACTACGAGCAGTACTTC.

CDR3 region: CASSTTSSPPYEQYF. CDR3 bases: TGTGCCAGCAGTACGACTAGCAGTCCACCCTACGAGCAGTACTTC. The V and J genes are TRBV27 and TRBJ2-7; TRBD2 matches 7 bases. The trim removed 5 bases at V and 2 bases at J, leaving 9 bases unmatched. Germline lookup yields CDR1 MNHEY and CDR2 SMNVEV (reference sequence). The CDR3 consists of 15 residues.

Note on this clonotype: The junction departs from the called germline gene at one end, perhaps through a read error. V and J are TRBV12-5 and TRBJ2-1, with D perhaps TRBD2 (6 bases). This CDR3 has 14 residues. Looked up from germline, CDR1 is LGHNT and CDR2 is FRNRAP. Written as DNA, the CDR3 is TGTGCTAGTGGTTTGGGGGACTTTGGCAATGAGCAGGTCTTC. Translated: CASGLGDFGNEQVF.

This clonotype has just a few counts. At one end the junction does not follow the germline gene, possibly because of a read error. Written as DNA, the CDR3 is TGCGCCCGCAGCGCGGGACTAGCGGGGGGGCGATCAGATACGCAGTATTTT. Residues: CARSAGLAGGRSDTQYF. This sequence joins TRBV5-1 and TRBJ2-3; 16 bases match TRBD2. CDR1 is SGHRS, CDR2 YFSETQ, per germline. The CDR3 extends over 17 amino acids. Drawing the rest from reference TRBV5-1 and TRBJ2-3, the complete variable domain is KAGVTQTPRYLIKTRGQQVTLSCSPISGHRSVSWYQQTPGQGLQFLFEYFSETQRNKGNFPGRFSGRQFSNSRSEMNVSTLELGDSALYLCARSAGLAGGRSDTQYFGPGTRLTVL.